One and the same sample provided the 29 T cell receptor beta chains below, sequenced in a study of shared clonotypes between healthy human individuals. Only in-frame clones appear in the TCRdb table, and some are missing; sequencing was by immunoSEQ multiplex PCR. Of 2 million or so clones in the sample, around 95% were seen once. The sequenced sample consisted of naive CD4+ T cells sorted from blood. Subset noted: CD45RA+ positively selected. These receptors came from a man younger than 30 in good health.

CDR3 region: CAIRPGGRETGELFF. The DNA for the CDR3 is TGTGCCATCAGGCCGGGCGGCCGAGAAACCGGGGAGCTGTTTTTT. This chain links TRBV10-3 with TRBJ2-2; D is uncertain. Trimming pared 6 bases from V and 5 bases from J, leaving 16 bases between. CDR3 length equals 15 residues. Germline CDR1 and CDR2: ENHRY and SYGVKD.

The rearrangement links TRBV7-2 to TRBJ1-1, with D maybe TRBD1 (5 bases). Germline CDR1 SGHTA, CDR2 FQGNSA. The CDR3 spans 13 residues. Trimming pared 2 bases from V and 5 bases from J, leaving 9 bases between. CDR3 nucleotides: TGTGCCAGCAGCTTACAGGGTATAACTGAAGCTTTCTTT. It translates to CASSLQGITEAFF.

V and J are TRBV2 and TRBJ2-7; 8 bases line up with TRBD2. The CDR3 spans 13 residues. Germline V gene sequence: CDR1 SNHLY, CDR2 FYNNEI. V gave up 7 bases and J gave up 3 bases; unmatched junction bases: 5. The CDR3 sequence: CASTGGDIYEQYF. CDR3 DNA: TGTGCCAGCACCGGGGGGGATATCTACGAGCAGTACTTC.

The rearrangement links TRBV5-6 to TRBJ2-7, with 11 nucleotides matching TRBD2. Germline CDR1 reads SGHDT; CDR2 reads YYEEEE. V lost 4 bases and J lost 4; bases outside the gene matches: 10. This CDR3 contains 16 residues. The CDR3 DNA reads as TGTGCCAGCAGCCCTAAGGTATTAGCGGGAGGGTACGAGCAGTACTTC. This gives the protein CASSPKVLAGGYEQYF.

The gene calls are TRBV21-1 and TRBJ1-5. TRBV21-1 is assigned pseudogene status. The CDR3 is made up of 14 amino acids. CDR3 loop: CASSREDSNQPQHF. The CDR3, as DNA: TGTGCCAGCAGCCGGGAGGACAGTAATCAGCCCCAGCATTTT.

The CDR3, as DNA: TGTGCCAGCAGCCCGGGACTAGCGGAGTCATTTAGCACAGATACGCAGTATTTT. Protein product: CASSPGLAESFSTDTQYF. The chain carries TRBV11-2 and TRBJ2-3; the match to TRBD2 covers 11 bases. The V and J ends lost 5 bases and 0 bases, in that order; junction bases with no gene match: 10. Looked up from germline, CDR1 is SGHAT and CDR2 is FQNNGV. CDR3 size: 18 residues.

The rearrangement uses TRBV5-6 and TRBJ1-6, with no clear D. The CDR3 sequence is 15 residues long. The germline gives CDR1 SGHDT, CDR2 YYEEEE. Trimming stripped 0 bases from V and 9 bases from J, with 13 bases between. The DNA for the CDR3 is TGTGCCAGCAGCTTGGCCAATTCGGGCGGTTCACCCCTCCACTTT. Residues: CASSLANSGGSPLHF. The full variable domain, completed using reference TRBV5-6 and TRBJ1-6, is DAGVTQSPTHLIKTRGQQVTLRCSPKSGHDTVSWYQQALGQGPQFIFQYYEEEERQRGNFPDRFSGHQFPNYSSELNVNALLLGDSALYLCASSLANSGGSPLHFGNGTRLTVT.

The CDR3 region is CAISESSGTGLTAYEQYF. CDR3 coding DNA: TGTGCCATCAGTGAGTCCTCCGGGACAGGGCTTACAGCCTACGAGCAGTACTTC. The chain uses TRBV10-3 and TRBJ2-7; 9 nucleotides align to TRBD1. V lost 0 bases to trimming and J lost 2 bases; unmatched junction nucleotides: 11. There are 18 residues in the CDR3. Germline CDR1 reads ENHRY; CDR2 reads SYGVKD.

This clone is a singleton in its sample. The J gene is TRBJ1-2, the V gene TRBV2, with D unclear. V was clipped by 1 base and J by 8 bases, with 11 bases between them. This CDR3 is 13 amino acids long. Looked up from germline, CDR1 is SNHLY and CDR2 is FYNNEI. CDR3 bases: TGTGCCAGCAGTGAAGTCCGGGGTCAAGGCTACACCTTC. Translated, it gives CASSEVRGQGYTF.

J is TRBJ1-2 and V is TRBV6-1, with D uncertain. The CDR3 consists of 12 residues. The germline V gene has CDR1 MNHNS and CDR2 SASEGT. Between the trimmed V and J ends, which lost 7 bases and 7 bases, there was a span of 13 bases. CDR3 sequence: CASTPSGVGYTF. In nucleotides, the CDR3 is TGTGCCAGCACCCCTAGCGGGGTTGGCTACACCTTC.

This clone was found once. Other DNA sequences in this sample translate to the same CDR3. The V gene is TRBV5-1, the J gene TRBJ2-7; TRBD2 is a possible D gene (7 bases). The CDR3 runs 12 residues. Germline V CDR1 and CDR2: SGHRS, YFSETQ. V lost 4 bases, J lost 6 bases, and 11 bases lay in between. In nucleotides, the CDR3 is TGCGCCAGCAGCGGGGGGGCGTCCGAGCAGTACTTC. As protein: CASSGGASEQYF.

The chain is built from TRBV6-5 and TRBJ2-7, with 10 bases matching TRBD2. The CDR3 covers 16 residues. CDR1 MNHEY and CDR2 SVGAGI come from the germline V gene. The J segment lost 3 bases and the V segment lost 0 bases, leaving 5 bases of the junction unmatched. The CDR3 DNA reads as TGTGCCAGCAGTTACTCTGGACTAGCGGATATCTACGAGCAGTACTTC. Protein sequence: CASSYSGLADIYEQYF.

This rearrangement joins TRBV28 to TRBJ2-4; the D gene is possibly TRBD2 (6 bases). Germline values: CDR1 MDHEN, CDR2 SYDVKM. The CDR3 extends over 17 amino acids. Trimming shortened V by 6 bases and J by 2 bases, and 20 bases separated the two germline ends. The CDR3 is CASRNIRDSKTKNIQYF. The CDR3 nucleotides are TGTGCCAGCAGAAACATCCGGGACTCCAAAACCAAAAACATTCAGTACTTC.

CDR3 protein: CASSQAPGLAAETQYF. DNA of the CDR3: TGCGCCAGCAGCCAAGCTCCGGGACTAGCGGCGGAGACCCAGTACTTC. The rearrangement joins TRBV4-1 to TRBJ2-5; TRBD2 matches at 11 bases. The CDR3 totals 16 residues. CDR1 is MGHRA and CDR2 is YSYEKL in the germline V gene. With V trimmed by 1 base and J by 5 bases, 6 bases remained unmatched.

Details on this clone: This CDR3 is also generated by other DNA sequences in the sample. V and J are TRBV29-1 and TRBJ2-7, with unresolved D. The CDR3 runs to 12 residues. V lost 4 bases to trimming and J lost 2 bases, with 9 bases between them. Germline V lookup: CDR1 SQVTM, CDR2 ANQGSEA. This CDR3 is CSVVTDTYEQYF. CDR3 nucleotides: TGCAGCGTTGTAACTGATACCTACGAGCAGTACTTC.

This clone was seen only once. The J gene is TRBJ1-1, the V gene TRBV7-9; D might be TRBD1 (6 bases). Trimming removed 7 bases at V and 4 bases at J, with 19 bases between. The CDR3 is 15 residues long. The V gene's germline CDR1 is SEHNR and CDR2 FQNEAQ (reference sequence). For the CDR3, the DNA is TGTGCCAGCATCCTTACCCTGGGGGGCGGCACTGAAGCTTTCTTT. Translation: CASILTLGGGTEAFF.

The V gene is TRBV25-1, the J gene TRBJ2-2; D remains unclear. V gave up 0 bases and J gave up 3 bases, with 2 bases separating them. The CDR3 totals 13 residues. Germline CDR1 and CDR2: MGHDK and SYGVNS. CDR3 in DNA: TGTGCCAGCAGTGAATATCACACCGGGGAGCTGTTTTTT. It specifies CASSEYHTGELFF.

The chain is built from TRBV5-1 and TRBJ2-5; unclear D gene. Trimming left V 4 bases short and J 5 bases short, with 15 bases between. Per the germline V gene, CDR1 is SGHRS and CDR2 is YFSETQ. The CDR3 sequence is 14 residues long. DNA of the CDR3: TGCGCCAGCAGCGCTAGGAGCCCCGGGGAGACCCAGTACTTC. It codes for CASSARSPGETQYF.

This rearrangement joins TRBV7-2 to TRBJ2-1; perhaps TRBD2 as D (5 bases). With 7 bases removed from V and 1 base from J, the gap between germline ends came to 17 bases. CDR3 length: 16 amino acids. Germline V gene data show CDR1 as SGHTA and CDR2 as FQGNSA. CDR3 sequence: CASNIARTQSYNEQFF. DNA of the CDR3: TGTGCCAGCAACATTGCTAGGACTCAATCCTACAATGAGCAGTTCTTC.

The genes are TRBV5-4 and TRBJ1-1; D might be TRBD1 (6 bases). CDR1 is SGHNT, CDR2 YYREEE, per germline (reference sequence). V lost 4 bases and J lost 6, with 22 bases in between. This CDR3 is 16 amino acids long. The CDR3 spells CASSLPYTGLDAEAFF. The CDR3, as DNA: TGTGCCAGCAGCCTACCATATACAGGGTTGGACGCTGAAGCTTTCTTT.

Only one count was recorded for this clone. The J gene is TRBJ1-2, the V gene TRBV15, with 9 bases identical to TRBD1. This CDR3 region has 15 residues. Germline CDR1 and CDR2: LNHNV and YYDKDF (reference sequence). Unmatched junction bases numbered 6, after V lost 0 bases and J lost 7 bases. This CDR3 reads CATSRDGQGWGGYTF. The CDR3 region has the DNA TGTGCCACCAGCAGAGACGGACAGGGGTGGGGTGGCTACACCTTC.

The DNA for the CDR3 is TGTGCCAGCTCCTACGGGACGGGTATCTACGAGCAGTACTTC. Its translation is CASSYGTGIYEQYF. The rearrangement joins TRBV28 to TRBJ2-7; D may correspond to TRBD1 or TRBD2 (5 bases each). The CDR3 covers 14 residues. The germline V and J ends were trimmed by 8 bases and 3 bases, with 17 bases remaining between them. CDR1 and CDR2 (germline): MDHEN, SYDVKM.

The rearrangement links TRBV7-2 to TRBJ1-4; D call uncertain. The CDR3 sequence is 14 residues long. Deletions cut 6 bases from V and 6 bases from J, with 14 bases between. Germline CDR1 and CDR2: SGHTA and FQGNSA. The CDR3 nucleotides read TGTGCCAGCAGTCCGGGGAGAGAGTATGAAAAACTGTTTTTT. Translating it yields CASSPGREYEKLFF.

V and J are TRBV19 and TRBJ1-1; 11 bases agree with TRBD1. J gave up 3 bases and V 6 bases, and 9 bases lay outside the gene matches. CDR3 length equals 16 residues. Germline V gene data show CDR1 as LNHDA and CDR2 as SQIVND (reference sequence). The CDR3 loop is CASRLGQGARDTEAFF. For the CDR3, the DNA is TGTGCCAGTAGGCTCGGACAGGGGGCTAGGGACACTGAAGCTTTCTTT.

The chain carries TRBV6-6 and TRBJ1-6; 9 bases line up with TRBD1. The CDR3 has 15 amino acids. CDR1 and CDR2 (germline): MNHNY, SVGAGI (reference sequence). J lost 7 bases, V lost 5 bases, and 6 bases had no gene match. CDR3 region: CASSRGQGNNSPLHF. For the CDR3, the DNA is TGTGCCAGCAGTCGAGGACAGGGGAACAATTCACCCCTCCACTTT.

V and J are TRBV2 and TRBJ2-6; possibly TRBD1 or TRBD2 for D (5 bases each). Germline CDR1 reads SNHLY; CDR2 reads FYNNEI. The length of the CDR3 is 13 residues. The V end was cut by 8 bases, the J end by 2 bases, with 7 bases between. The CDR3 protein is CASEGTGANVLTF. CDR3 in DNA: TGTGCCAGCGAGGGGACTGGGGCCAACGTCCTGACTTTC. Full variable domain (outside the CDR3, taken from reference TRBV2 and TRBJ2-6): EPEVTQTPSHQVTQMGQEVILRCVPISNHLYFYWYRQILGQKVEFLVSFYNNEISEKSEIFDDQFSVERPDGSNFTLKIRSTKLEDSAMYFCASEGTGANVLTFGAGSRLTVL.

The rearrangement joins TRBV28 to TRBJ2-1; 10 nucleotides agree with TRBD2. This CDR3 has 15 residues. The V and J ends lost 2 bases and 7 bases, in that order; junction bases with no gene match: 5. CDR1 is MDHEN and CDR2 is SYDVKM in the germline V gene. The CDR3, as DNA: TGTGCCAGCAGTTTAGGTAGCGGGGGGCCGAATGAGCAGTTCTTC. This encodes CASSLGSGGPNEQFF.

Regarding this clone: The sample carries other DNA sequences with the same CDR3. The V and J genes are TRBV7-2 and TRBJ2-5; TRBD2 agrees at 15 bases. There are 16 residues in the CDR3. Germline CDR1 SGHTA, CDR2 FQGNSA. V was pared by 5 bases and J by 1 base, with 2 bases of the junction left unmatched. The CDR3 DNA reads TGTGCCAGCAGCCTGGGACTAGCGGGGGGCCAAGAGACCCAGTACTTC. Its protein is CASSLGLAGGQETQYF.

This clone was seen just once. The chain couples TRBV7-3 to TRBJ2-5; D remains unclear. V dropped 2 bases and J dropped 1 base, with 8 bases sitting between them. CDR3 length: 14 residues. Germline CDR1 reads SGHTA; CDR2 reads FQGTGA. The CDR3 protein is CASSLATAQETQYF. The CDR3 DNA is TGTGCCAGCAGCTTAGCGACGGCCCAAGAGACCCAGTACTTC.